What follows describes a single TCR beta chain. Its antigen is not identified. This entry belongs to a study of human T cells and chemical hapten exposure. TCRdb used MiXCR to reprocess the RACE reads, holding one entry per CDR3 protein. This table holds some 400,000 distinct CDR3 sequences, 4.5% to 5.5% found once. Study results and caveats: Sensitizing to DPC left TCRs with a frequency above 1 in 1000 unaltered. Having alopecia, the donors may differ immunologically from healthy people.

Time point indicated: pre-sensitization, week 0. Treatment meaning: therapeutic diphenylcyclopropenone sensitization with weekly scalp DPC. V lost 7 bases and J 6 bases, leaving 15 bases between the germline ends. The CDR3 consists of 12 residues. Per germline, CDR1 SQVTM and CDR2 ANQGSEA. Sequenced here: whole blood, sampled in connection with sensitization to the hapten diphenylcyclopropenone (DPC). The chain joins TRBV29-1 to TRBJ1-1; D is uncertain. The receptor comes from a woman aged 50 to 60 with alopecia areata. Some clones in this sample may be carry-over from other donors' samples. The CDR3 nucleotides are TGCAGCGGGGTGTACGAGGATCCTGAAGCTTTCTTT. Protein product: CSGVYEDPEAFF.